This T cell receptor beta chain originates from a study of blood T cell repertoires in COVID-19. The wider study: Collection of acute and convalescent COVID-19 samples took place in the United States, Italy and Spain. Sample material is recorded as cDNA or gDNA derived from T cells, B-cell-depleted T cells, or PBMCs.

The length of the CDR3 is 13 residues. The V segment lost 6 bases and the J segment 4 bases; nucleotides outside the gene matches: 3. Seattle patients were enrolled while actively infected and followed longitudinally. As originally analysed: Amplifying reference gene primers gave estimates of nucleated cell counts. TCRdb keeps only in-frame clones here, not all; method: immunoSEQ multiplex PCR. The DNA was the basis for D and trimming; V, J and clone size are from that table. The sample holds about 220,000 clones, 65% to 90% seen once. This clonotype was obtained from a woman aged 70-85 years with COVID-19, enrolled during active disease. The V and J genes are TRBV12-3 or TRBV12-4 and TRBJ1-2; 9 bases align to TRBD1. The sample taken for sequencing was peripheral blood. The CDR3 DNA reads TGTGCCAGCAGACCACAGGGGGCCTATGGCTACACCTTC. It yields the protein CASRPQGAYGYTF.